A single sample gave rise to the 22 T cell receptor beta chains below, sequenced in a study of shared clonotypes between healthy human individuals. Data came from immunoSEQ multiplex PCR; TCRdb stores just in-frame clones and leaves some out. The sample yields about 2 million clones, about 95% seen once. Sequenced material: naive CD4+ T cells sorted from blood. Subset indicated: CD45RA+ positively selected. The origin of the receptors is a man younger than 30 in good health.

The gene calls are TRBV7-3 and TRBJ2-1; TRBD1 is a possible D gene (5 bases). The germline gives CDR1 SGHTA, CDR2 FQGTGA. The CDR3 has 13 amino acids. V lost 5 bases and J lost 10, with 15 bases in between. The CDR3 here is CASSPLAGYEQFF. The CDR3 nucleotides read TGTGCCAGCAGCCCCCTCGCAGGGTACGAGCAGTTCTTC.

Comment on this clone: This sample includes further DNA sequences coding for the same CDR3. The chain employs TRBV7-2 and TRBJ2-7; TRBD2 aligns across 10 bases. Germline CDR1 and CDR2: SGHTA and FQGNSA. V lost 6 bases and J lost 5; bases outside the gene matches: 7. The CDR3 is 14 amino acids. In nucleotides, the CDR3 is TGTGCCAGCAGTTCCGGGCTAGCGGGAGACGAGCAGTACTTC. This gives the protein CASSSGLAGDEQYF.

The genes are TRBV5-1 and TRBJ1-1; a weak D match, TRBD1 (6 bases). Germline V lookup: CDR1 SGHRS, CDR2 YFSETQ. The CDR3 contains 15 residues. V lost 8 bases to trimming and J lost 1 base, with 18 bases between them. CDR3 sequence (DNA): TGCGCCAGTACTACGACGGGGGCGAGGAACACTGAAGCTTTCTTT. Translation gives CASTTTGARNTEAFF.

This clone was picked up one time. This chain links TRBV11-2 with TRBJ2-2; 9 nucleotides align to TRBD1. V shed 6 bases and J 7 bases; nucleotides not matched to a gene: 9. Germline lookup yields CDR1 SGHAT and CDR2 FQNNGV. CDR3 size: 15 residues. CDR3 DNA: TGTGCCAGCAGTTCCGGGACAGGGACCGTCGGGGAGCTGTTTTTT. As protein: CASSSGTGTVGELFF.

As regards this clone: The sample contains more than one DNA sequence encoding this CDR3. The J gene is TRBJ2-3, the V gene TRBV9; 8 bases are a match to TRBD2. The V gene's germline CDR1 is SGDLS and CDR2 YYNGEE. Trimming removed 2 bases from V and 0 bases from J; junction bases left unmatched: 2. The CDR3 has 15 amino acids. The CDR3 DNA reads as TGTGCCAGCAGCGTGGCTAGCGGGAGCACAGATACGCAGTATTTT. It is translated as CASSVASGSTDTQYF.

The V call is TRBV5-1, the J call TRBJ2-1; 8 bases line up with TRBD2. Germline-derived CDR1 and CDR2 are SGHRS and YFSETQ. V shed 0 bases and J 7 bases; nucleotides not matched to a gene: 3. The CDR3 loop spans 14 amino acids. In DNA form, the CDR3 reads TGCGCCAGCAGCTTGGAGCGGGGGAGGAATGAGCAGTTCTTC. Its protein is CASSLERGRNEQFF.

The V gene is TRBV12-5, the J gene TRBJ1-5; tentatively, D is TRBD1 (5 bases). Germline-derived CDR1 and CDR2 are LGHNT and FRNRAP. V was shortened by 1 base and J by 15 bases, with 16 bases between the two germline ends. CDR3 length equals 13 residues. The CDR3 nucleotides are TGTGCTAGTGGTTTGGACCCAGGGTTCGTCGGGCATTTT. This translates into CASGLDPGFVGHF. Drawing the rest from reference TRBV12-5 and TRBJ1-5, the complete variable domain is DARVTQTPRHKVTEMGQEVTMRCQPILGHNTVFWYRQTMMQGLELLAYFRNRAPLDDSGMPKDRFSAEMPDATLATLKIQPSEPRDSAVYFCASGLDPGFVGHFGDGTRLSIL.

The gene calls are TRBV7-2 and TRBJ1-6, with D hard to call. The CDR3 loop spans 15 amino acids. Germline values: CDR1 SGHTA, CDR2 FQGNSA. V lost 3 bases and J 7 bases, leaving 13 bases between the germline ends. The CDR3 DNA reads as TGTGCCAGCAGCTTTACTACGAGGGTGAATTCACCCCTCCACTTT. This encodes CASSFTTRVNSPLHF.

V gene TRBV27 combines with J gene TRBJ1-2; D unresolved. The V and J ends lost 8 bases and 7 bases respectively, with 17 bases between them. The CDR3 totals 13 residues. Germline CDR1 MNHEY, CDR2 SMNVEV (reference sequence). The CDR3 nucleotides read TGTGCCAGCGGGAGGACGGTAGTCTCTGGCTACACCTTC. Its translation is CASGRTVVSGYTF.

This clone showed up just once. Other DNA sequences of this sample code for an identical CDR3. The chain links TRBV5-1 to TRBJ2-2; 9 bases line up with TRBD1. There are 15 residues in the CDR3. Trimming cost V 3 bases and J 4 bases; bases outside gene matches: 4. Germline loops: CDR1 SGHRS, CDR2 YFSETQ. In nucleotides, the CDR3 is TGCGCCAGCAGCTGGGGACAGGGCGGCACCGGGGAGCTGTTTTTT. It specifies CASSWGQGGTGELFF.

CDR3 coding DNA: TGCGCCAGCAGCTTGACCAGCGGGAGATCAGAGACCCAGTACTTC. Amino acids: CASSLTSGRSETQYF. The genes are TRBV5-1 and TRBJ2-5; 8 positions agree with TRBD2. The J segment lost 4 bases and the V segment lost 1 base, leaving 6 bases of the junction unmatched. The germline V gene has CDR1 SGHRS and CDR2 YFSETQ. This CDR3 spans 15 amino acids.

This clone came up once. V gene TRBV5-1 combines with J gene TRBJ2-3, with D possibly being TRBD1 (5 bases). V was cut by 0 bases and J by 0 bases, with 11 bases left in between. This CDR3 spans 16 amino acids. Looked up from germline, CDR1 is SGHRS and CDR2 is YFSETQ. The CDR3 sequence is CASSLGQLSSTDTQYF. The CDR3 bases are TGCGCCAGCAGCTTGGGACAGCTTTCTAGCACAGATACGCAGTATTTT.

J is TRBJ2-1 and V is TRBV9, with TRBD2 identical over 7 bases. After removal of 3 bases from V and 6 bases from J, the junction contained 12 bases not matched to a gene. From germline, CDR1 is SGDLS and CDR2 YYNGEE. This CDR3 is 16 amino acids long. CDR3 residues: CASSGIGTKGSNEQFF. The CDR3 nucleotides read TGTGCCAGCAGCGGTATCGGGACTAAAGGGAGCAATGAGCAGTTCTTC.

The chain combines TRBV5-4 with TRBJ2-1; D unresolved. The CDR3 contains 11 residues. Trimming took off 4 bases at V and 2 bases at J, with 1 base between the two ends. Per the germline V gene, CDR1 is SGHNT and CDR2 is YYREEE (reference sequence). CDR3 loop: CASSTYNEQFF. In nucleotides, the CDR3 is TGTGCCAGCAGCACCTACAATGAGCAGTTCTTC.

This sequence joins TRBV9 and TRBJ1-1; D may be TRBD1 (6 bases). Trimming shortened V by 3 bases and J by 2 bases, and 23 bases separated the two germline ends. This CDR3 contains 18 residues. Per germline, CDR1 SGDLS and CDR2 YYNGEE. DNA for the CDR3: TGTGCCAGCAGCGCGCCTTCGGGGGCGCGGGTTACAAACACTGAAGCTTTCTTT. This sequence encodes CASSAPSGARVTNTEAFF.

The chain uses TRBV5-1 and TRBJ2-5; weak D call: TRBD1 (5 bases). Deletions cut 6 bases from V and 8 bases from J, with 11 bases between. Germline CDR1 is SGHRS and CDR2 is YFSETQ. This CDR3 is 11 amino acids long. The CDR3 spells CASTRGDTQYF. In nucleotides, the CDR3 is TGCGCCAGCACTAGGGGCGATACCCAGTACTTC. Variable domain in full (rest from reference TRBV5-1 and TRBJ2-5): KAGVTQTPRYLIKTRGQQVTLSCSPISGHRSVSWYQQTPGQGLQFLFEYFSETQRNKGNFPGRFSGRQFSNSRSEMNVSTLELGDSALYLCASTRGDTQYFGPGTRLLVL.

This clone was detected once. This sequence joins TRBV5-1 and TRBJ1-4; a weak D match, TRBD1 (5 bases). V lost 0 bases and J 4 bases, leaving 10 bases between the germline ends. Germline V gene data show CDR1 as SGHRS and CDR2 as YFSETQ. The CDR3 consists of 15 residues. DNA for the CDR3: TGCGCCAGCAGCTTGGGAGGGACCGATAATGAAAAACTGTTTTTT. Translation gives CASSLGGTDNEKLFF.

The chain uses TRBV12-2 and TRBJ2-1. TRBV12-2 is a listed pseudogene. This CDR3 has 15 amino acids. DNA for the CDR3: TGTGCAAGTCGCCCCGACATTCTGGGATACAATGAGCAGTTCTTC. Amino acid sequence: CASRPDILGYNEQFF.

V is TRBV30 and J is TRBJ1-6; TRBD1 matches 8 bases. Losses at the gene ends were 2 bases for V and 10 bases for J; bases not matched to a gene: 19. Germline loops: CDR1 GTSNPN, CDR2 SVGIG (reference sequence). The CDR3 length is 18 residues. This CDR3 is CAWSFDRNSRGRGSPLHF. The DNA for the CDR3 is TGTGCCTGGAGTTTTGACCGCAACAGCAGGGGGCGCGGATCACCCCTCCACTTT. The full variable domain, rest sourced from reference TRBV30 and TRBJ1-6, is SQTIHQWPATLVQPVGSPLSLECTVEGTSNPNLYWYRQAAGRGLQLLFYSVGIGQISSEVPQNLSASRPQDRQFILSSKKLLLSDSGFYLCAWSFDRNSRGRGSPLHFGNGTRLTVT.

The chain recombines TRBV14 with TRBJ2-5; tentative D call: TRBD2 (6 bases). The CDR3 runs to 16 residues. V gave up 1 base and J gave up 7 bases, with 19 bases separating them. Germline CDR1 is SGHDN and CDR2 is FVKESK. CDR3 region: CASSQAWTMNLGTQYF. As DNA, the CDR3 is TGTGCCAGCAGCCAAGCGTGGACTATGAACCTGGGGACCCAGTACTTC. Based on the CDR3 plus reference TRBV14 and TRBJ2-5, the full variable domain is EAGVTQFPSHSVIEKGQTVTLRCDPISGHDNLYWYRRVMGKEIKFLLHFVKESKQDESGMPNNRFLAERTGGTYSTLKVQPAELEDSGVYFCASSQAWTMNLGTQYFGPGTRLLVL.

The genes are TRBV9 and TRBJ2-3; D gene unclear. The CDR3 contains 14 residues. V was clipped by 4 bases and J by 2 bases, with 11 bases between them. Germline V gene data show CDR1 as SGDLS and CDR2 as YYNGEE. The CDR3 DNA reads TGTGCCAGCAGCACCCTTTCAAACACAGATACGCAGTATTTT. This encodes CASSTLSNTDTQYF.

The chain couples TRBV10-1 to TRBJ2-1; D call uncertain. Germline loops: CDR1 WNHNN, CDR2 SYGVQD (reference sequence). V shed 3 bases and J shed 5 bases, with 8 bases lying between them. This CDR3 is built from 13 residues. CDR3 amino acids: CASSDRADNEQFF. DNA for the CDR3: TGCGCCAGCAGTGACAGAGCCGACAATGAGCAGTTCTTC.